These T cell receptor beta chains were read from a single sample in a study of T-cell memory formation after mild COVID-19. TCRdb redid the calling of the 5' RACE reads with MiXCR, one entry per CDR3 protein. Seen here are over 350,000 distinct CDR3 sequences, about 24% observed once, and the top ten hold around 9%. The sample was PBMCs or a T cell subset sorted from them (not recorded which). The receptors derive from an adult woman who had mild COVID-19 (a few samples of this study predate the infection). Cell type and time point are not known. Each CDR3 is given with its conserved first and last residue. A D gene is named only where the DNA matches it firmly. Expanded clones get a size class; other rows say once, few or many, or leave the size out.

>-|-|TRBV19|TRBJ2-3
CASKGTSTDTQYF
TGTGCCAGTAAAGGGACTAGCACAGATACGCAGTATTTT
>-|-|TRBV12-3/TRBV12-4|TRBJ2-2
CAFSDSTTARELFF
TGTGCCTTTTCCGACTCCACAACCGCCCGGGAGCTGTTTTTT
>-|-|TRBV3-1|TRBJ2-3
CASSRNRGTDTQYF
TGTGCCAGCAGCCGGAACAGGGGCACAGATACGCAGTATTTT
>-|TRBD1|TRBV29-1|TRBJ1-2
CSGETGRNLGYTF
TGCAGCGGGGAGACAGGGCGTAACTTGGGCTACACCTTC
>-|-|TRBV6-5|TRBJ1-5
CASSYRRGGNQPQHF
TGTGCCAGCAGTTACCGCAGGGGAGGCAATCAGCCCCAGCATTTT
>few|TRBD2|TRBV19|TRBJ2-3
CASRSSGGTTDTQYF
TGTGCCAGTCGATCTAGCGGGGGTACTACAGATACGCAGTATTTT
>few|TRBD1|TRBV20-1|TRBJ2-7
CSAETGGSSYEQYF
TGCAGTGCTGAAACAGGGGGGAGCTCCTACGAGCAGTACTTC
>once|-|TRBV6-2/TRBV6-3|TRBJ2-5
CASSWHETQYF
TGTGCCAGCAGTTGGCACGAGACCCAGTACTTC
>many|TRBD1|TRBV7-7|TRBJ2-3
CASSPGQGPDTQYF
TGTGCCAGCAGCCCGGGACAGGGGCCAGATACGCAGTATTTT
>few|TRBD2|TRBV5-1|TRBJ2-5
CASRLERGRGETQYF
TGCGCCAGCAGACTTGAGCGGGGCCGTGGAGAGACCCAGTACTTC
>few|TRBD1|TRBV24-1|TRBJ2-3
CATSDPNTGGKQYF
TGTGCCACCAGTGACCCGAATACAGGGGGGAAGCAGTATTTT
>-|-|TRBV10-3|TRBJ1-6
CAISELGNSPLHF
TGTGCCATCAGTGAATTGGGGAATTCACCCCTCCACTTT
>few|TRBD1|TRBV5-1|TRBJ2-5
CASSAWDRTQETQYF
TGCGCCAGCAGCGCCTGGGACAGGACCCAAGAGACCCAGTACTTC
>few|TRBD2|TRBV7-6|TRBJ2-3
CASSYSGGPGTDTQYF
TGTGCCAGCAGCTATTCGGGGGGGCCAGGCACAGATACGCAGTATTTT
>few|-|TRBV30|TRBJ2-7
CARADSYEQYF
TGTGCCCGGGCAGACTCCTACGAGCAGTACTTC
>few|TRBD2|TRBV4-2|TRBJ2-5
CASSESSGKETQYF
TGTGCCAGCAGCGAGAGTAGCGGGAAAGAGACCCAGTACTTC
>-|-|TRBV5-6|TRBJ1-2
CASSRGVRQKDYGYTF
TGTGCCAGCAGCCGGGGGGTGAGACAGAAGGACTATGGCTACACCTTC
>few|-|TRBV5-1|TRBJ2-7
CASSPGRNIYEQYF
TGCGCCAGCAGCCCGGGACGGAATATCTACGAGCAGTACTTC
>few|-|TRBV3-1|TRBJ1-2
CASSPAHGVRGYTF
TGTGCCAGCAGCCCAGCACACGGGGTGCGTGGCTACACCTTC
>few|TRBD1|TRBV15|TRBJ2-7
CATSPSDRGYEQYF
TGTGCCACCAGTCCCTCGGACAGGGGGTACGAGCAGTACTTC
>-|-|TRBV5-1|TRBJ2-7
CASSFGVSDHEQYF
TGCGCCAGCAGCTTTGGGGTATCTGACCACGAGCAGTACTTC
>few|-|TRBV5-6|TRBJ2-5
CASSLARAVQETQYF
TGTGCCAGCAGCTTGGCCCGGGCGGTTCAAGAGACCCAGTACTTC
>few|-|TRBV29-1|TRBJ1-1
CSVVEWTANTEAFF
TGCAGCGTTGTGGAATGGACAGCTAACACTGAAGCTTTCTTT
>-|TRBD1|TRBV20-1|TRBJ2-5
CSARVPGTAQETQYF
TGCAGTGCTAGAGTGCCCGGGACAGCCCAAGAGACCCAGTACTTC
>many|-|TRBV14|TRBJ2-1
CASSQVRTLVNEQFF
TGTGCCAGCAGCCAAGTTCGAACTCTAGTAAATGAGCAGTTCTTC
>many|TRBD2|TRBV2|TRBJ2-5
CASTQAGAEETQYF
TGTGCCAGCACTCAAGCGGGGGCCGAAGAGACCCAGTACTTC
>few|TRBD1|TRBV14|TRBJ2-7
CASSQATLRDRAYEQYF
TGTGCCAGCAGCCAAGCTACCCTTCGGGACAGGGCCTACGAGCAGTACTTC
>few|TRBD2|TRBV5-5|TRBJ2-7
CASSLSQAGSSYEQYF
TGTGCCAGCAGCTTATCCCAAGCGGGATCCTCCTACGAGCAGTACTTC
>-|-|TRBV19|TRBJ1-3
CASSGRQDFGNTIYF
TGTGCCAGTAGTGGACGACAGGATTTTGGAAACACCATATATTTT
>-|TRBD2|TRBV5-1|TRBJ2-3
CASSTRLAGNTDTQYF
TGCGCCAGCAGCACGCGACTAGCGGGAAACACAGATACGCAGTATTTT
>many|-|TRBV7-6|TRBJ1-5
CASSSWGRTSQPQHF
TGTGCCAGCAGCTCCTGGGGGAGAACGTCTCAGCCCCAGCATTTT
>few|-|TRBV9|TRBJ2-5
CASSVAEYQETQYF
TGTGCCAGCAGCGTAGCAGAGTACCAAGAGACCCAGTACTTC
>-|TRBD1|TRBV9|TRBJ1-2
CTSSARQGDFGYTF
TGTACCAGCAGCGCAAGGCAGGGGGACTTTGGCTACACCTTC
>-|-|TRBV5-1|TRBJ2-1
CASSFTSPGGGEQFF
TGCGCCAGCAGCTTTACTAGCCCCGGGGGTGGGGAGCAGTTCTTC
>few|-|TRBV7-2|TRBJ1-2
CASSLDLGGNYGYTF
TGTGCCAGCAGCTTAGATCTGGGGGGAAACTATGGCTACACCTTC
>few|-|TRBV10-3|TRBJ1-1
CAISQGRDTEAFF
TGTGCCATCAGCCAGGGGCGCGACACTGAAGCTTTCTTT
>-|-|TRBV10-3|TRBJ1-3
CAITGRAGNTIYF
TGTGCCATCACAGGCAGGGCTGGAAACACCATATATTTT
>-|-|TRBV7-9|TRBJ1-1
CASSLWRPGFTEAFF
TGTGCCAGCAGCTTATGGCGGCCCGGGTTCACTGAAGCTTTCTTT
>-|-|TRBV5-1|TRBJ1-1
CASSHWVANTEAFF
TGCGCCAGCAGCCACTGGGTGGCGAACACTGAAGCTTTCTTT
>few|-|TRBV6-1|TRBJ1-2
CASSEAWGRYGYTF
TGTGCCAGCAGTGAAGCATGGGGGCGATATGGCTACACCTTC
>-|-|TRBV6-5|TRBJ1-1
CASSYSIGRTTEAFF
TGTGCCAGCAGTTATAGTATCGGACGGACCACTGAAGCTTTCTTT
>-|-|TRBV12-3/TRBV12-4|TRBJ2-5
CASSHHREEETQYF
TGTGCCAGCAGCCATCACAGGGAGGAAGAGACCCAGTACTTC
>many|-|TRBV9|TRBJ2-1
CASSVAWESSYNEQFF
TGTGCCAGCAGCGTAGCATGGGAGAGCTCCTACAATGAGCAGTTCTTC
>-|TRBD2|TRBV20-1|TRBJ2-3
CSARRPTSGRADTQYF
TGCAGTGCTAGGCGACCGACTAGCGGGAGGGCAGATACGCAGTATTTT
>-|-|TRBV5-1|TRBJ1-2
CASSTAVDGYTF
TGCGCCAGCAGTACAGCGGTCGATGGCTACACCTTC